There are a few counts of the clone carrying this TCR beta chain. V shed 5 bases, J shed 8 bases, and the junction held 7 bases outside the gene matches. The CDR3 covers 13 residues. Germline assignment: CDR1 MNHEY and CDR2 SVGAGI. The data were obtained in a study of T cell responses to AZD1222 COVID-19 vaccine. Measured with immunoSEQ multiplex PCR; TCRdb has only the in-frame clones, and not every one. The table records approximately 120,000 clones, approximately 92% of them present only once. This clonotype originated in an adult in good health. Sequencing used peripheral blood, obtained on day 0 of AZD1222 vaccination. This chain joins TRBV6-5 and TRBJ1-2, with 8 bases matching TRBD1. The CDR3 DNA reads as TGTGCCAGCAGTCAGAGACAGGGGAGAGGCTACACCTTC. Amino acids: CASSQRQGRGYTF.